The entry below gives a single T cell receptor (beta chain) sequence along with its context. The antigen is not known. The study made its TRB cDNA libraries by 5' RACE, adding UMI labels. Using the 5' RACE reads, TCRdb records one entry per CDR3 protein without DNA. Its clone listing holds about 45,000 distinct CDR3 sequences. This sample was taken from a study of CXCR3-negative and CXCR3-positive naive CD8 T cells. Notes on the study in general: Naive cells used TRBV-TRBJ genes in much the same way whether CXCR3-negative or CXCR3-positive; memory cells did not.

Germline V gene sequence: CDR1 LGHDT, CDR2 YNNKEL (reference sequence). The CDR3 is 16 residues long. The sequence derives from a human donor in good health. Some clones in this sample may be carry-over from other donors' samples. Sequencing input: naive CXCR3- CD8+ T cells from blood. The subset here: CD45RO-CCR7+CD27+CD95- naive CD8+ T cells lacking CXCR3 (TNR3-). The chain has TRBV3-1 and TRBJ2-7; TCRdb proposes TRBD1, but this gene call is untestable without DNA. CDR3 in amino acids: CASSQERTGGSYEQYF.